This TCR beta chain emerged from a study of blood T cell repertoires in COVID-19. Background on the study: Nucleic acid was either cDNA or gDNA, and it came from T cells, B-cell-depleted T cells, or PBMCs.

Unmatched junction bases numbered 15, after V lost 3 bases and J lost 5 bases. This CDR3 region has 18 residues. CDR1 is LGHNA, CDR2 YSLEER, per germline. Sequencing used immunoSEQ multiplex PCR; TCRdb keeps in-frame clones, though not all of them. The sample includes 250,000 to 300,000 clones, approximately 81% of them seen just once. The V gene is TRBV4-3, the J gene TRBJ2-3; 9 nucleotides match TRBD1. Sequencing used peripheral blood. This sequence was found in a woman aged 55 to 70 with active or convalescent COVID-19. The CDR3 protein is CASSQQEQGAGRVDTQYF. CDR3 bases: TGCGCCAGCAGCCAGCAAGAACAGGGGGCCGGCCGGGTAGATACGCAGTATTTT.